The 7 T cell receptor beta chains presented below share a single source sample, sequenced in a study of control samples from healthy donors and cancer patients. The protocol was immunoSEQ multiplex PCR, while the TCRdb copy is restricted to in-frame clones and leaves out a portion. Of approximately 150,000 clones detected, approximately 93% appear once; the ten largest clones hold less than 6%. Input material: blood. These receptors were obtained from a man between 18 and 35 years old in good health.

CDR3 region: CVTARRGSGNTIYF. As DNA, the CDR3 is TGTGTCACAGCGCGTCGAGGGAGTGGAAACACCATATATTTT. The V call is TRBV27, the J call TRBJ1-3; D is ambiguous. CDR1 is MNHEY and CDR2 is SMNVEV in the germline V gene (reference sequence). CDR3 length equals 14 residues.

In DNA form, the CDR3 reads TGTGCCAGCAGTGAGAGACAGGAGCCCTACGAGCAGTACTTC. Residues: CASSERQEPYEQYF. The V and J genes are TRBV2 and TRBJ2-7; D is possibly TRBD1 (6 bases). The CDR3 totals 14 residues. The V gene's germline CDR1 is SNHLY and CDR2 FYNNEI. The germline V and J ends were trimmed by 3 bases and 2 bases, with 11 bases remaining between them.

The CDR3: CASRGIKGFSYEQYF. The DNA for the CDR3 is TGTGCCAGCAGGGGGATTAAGGGGTTCTCCTACGAGCAGTACTTC. V is TRBV2 and J is TRBJ2-7, with D possibly matching TRBD1 (5 bases). The germline V gene encodes CDR1 SNHLY and CDR2 FYNNEI. The CDR3 is 15 amino acids. Trimming stripped 6 bases from V and 0 bases from J, with 15 bases between.

CDR3 residues: CASSFHGPSSYNEQFF. The CDR3 DNA follows: TGTGCCAGCAGTTTTCATGGGCCCAGCTCCTACAATGAGCAGTTCTTC. The genes are TRBV28 and TRBJ2-1; D remains unclear. The germline V and J ends were trimmed by 3 bases and 0 bases, with 12 bases remaining between them. This CDR3 spans 16 amino acids. The germline gives CDR1 MDHEN, CDR2 SYDVKM.

This clone is a singleton in its sample. This chain joins TRBV5-1 and TRBJ2-2; TRBD1 aligns across 9 bases. V dropped 5 bases and J dropped 7; count of bases not matched to a gene: 6. The CDR3 has 14 amino acids. Germline loops: CDR1 SGHRS, CDR2 YFSETQ. The CDR3 DNA follows: TGCGCCAGCAGTTCAGGACAGGGGTTCGGGGAGCTGTTTTTT. It encodes CASSSGQGFGELFF. Full variable domain (rest looked up from reference TRBV5-1 and TRBJ2-2): KAGVTQTPRYLIKTRGQQVTLSCSPISGHRSVSWYQQTPGQGLQFLFEYFSETQRNKGNFPGRFSGRQFSNSRSEMNVSTLELGDSALYLCASSSGQGFGELFFGEGSRLTVL.

This chain connects TRBV11-1 to TRBJ1-2; weak D call: TRBD1 (5 bases). The CDR3 sequence is 15 residues long. V gave up 5 bases and J gave up 5 bases, with 18 bases separating them. Germline CDR1 is SGHAT and CDR2 is FQDESV (reference sequence). CDR3 sequence reads: CASSARDWDGYGYTF. As DNA, the CDR3 is TGTGCCAGCAGCGCCCGGGACTGGGATGGTTATGGCTACACCTTC.

The J gene is TRBJ2-3, the V gene TRBV7-2; 9 nucleotides line up with TRBD1. Germline values: CDR1 SGHTA, CDR2 FQGNSA. CDR3 length: 14 amino acids. Unmatched junction bases numbered 6, after V lost 5 bases and J lost 6 bases. CDR3 region: CASSLQTGGDTQYF. DNA for the CDR3: TGTGCCAGCAGCCTACAGACAGGGGGGGATACGCAGTATTTT.